These T cell receptor beta chains were read from a single sample in a study of T cell repertoires in ileal Crohn's disease. Profiled with immunoSEQ multiplex PCR; TCRdb holds only in-frame clones, not every one. The repertoire has about 30,000 clones, about 81% of them found once; the top ten carry 4.5% to 6%. Specimen: ileal tissue. These receptors were collected from an adult with Crohn's disease. The CDR3 runs from the conserved cysteine through the conserved F or W. The D gene is left open where the match is weak. For some rows the clone size is stated as once, few or many, or as a class when expanded; others skip it.

DNA | CDR3 | length | J | D | size | V
TGCGCCAGCAGAACTCTAGCGGGGGTTACGAGGGCCGGGGAGCTGTTTTTT | CASRTLAGVTRAGELFF | 17 | TRBJ2-2 | TRBD2 | - | TRBV5-1
TGTGCCAGCAGCGTAGGTCAGGGGGCTTTTTCACCCCTCCACTTT | CASSVGQGAFSPLHF | 15 | TRBJ1-6 | TRBD1 | - | TRBV9
TGTGCCATTAGTCCCTCGGGGGATACGCAGTATTTT | CAISPSGDTQYF | 12 | TRBJ2-3 | - | - | TRBV10-3
TGTGCCAGCAGCTTAGGAGAGGACAGGGGTTACAATGAGCAGTTCTTC | CASSLGEDRGYNEQFF | 16 | TRBJ2-1 | TRBD1 | - | TRBV11-3
TGTGCCAGCAGTTACTCGGGGGGTTCGGCTTTCTTT | CASSYSGGSAFF | 12 | TRBJ1-1 | - | - | TRBV6-5
TGTGCCAGCAGCCAGGGGACTAGCGGGGGGGCCGCCTACAATGAGCAGTTCTTC | CASSQGTSGGAAYNEQFF | 18 | TRBJ2-1 | TRBD2 | - | TRBV4-2
TGCAGCGTTAATAGCGGGGGGGCTCTTAAGTCCTACAATGAGCAGTTCTTC | CSVNSGGALKSYNEQFF | 17 | TRBJ2-1 | TRBD2 | - | TRBV29-1
TGTGCCAGCAGCTCGCTAGCGGGGGGGTTATACAATGAGCAGTTCTTC | CASSSLAGGLYNEQFF | 16 | TRBJ2-1 | TRBD2 | - | TRBV7-6
TGCGCCAGCGGCCGGGATCGACCGCTCGGGTTTTCACCCCTCCACTTT | CASGRDRPLGFSPLHF | 16 | TRBJ1-6 | - | - | TRBV2
TGTGCCGGCAGTGGCCGTTCCGGGACAGGGGGCCGGTTCCTGAATTCCCCCCTCCACTTT | CAGSGRSGTGGRFLNSPLHF | 20 | TRBJ1-6 | TRBD1 | - | TRBV6-1
TGTGCCAGCAGCAACCCAAGGAAGCGGGGGGGTCTCAATGAGCAGTTCTTC | CASSNPRKRGGLNEQFF | 17 | TRBJ2-1 | - | few | TRBV21-1
TGTGCCAGCAGCATAGATTCCCTAAGGACAGGGAAGCAGTACTTC | CASSIDSLRTGKQYF | 15 | TRBJ2-5 | TRBD1 | - | TRBV5-8
TGTGCCAGCAGCTTGGGTGGGAGCTACGAGCAGTACTTC | CASSLGGSYEQYF | 13 | TRBJ2-7 | - | once | TRBV11-2